This T cell receptor (beta chain) was identified during a study of shared clonotypes between healthy human individuals. The overall study: Three CD4 naive, three CD4 memory, two CD8 naive and one CD8 memory plate were used per donor.

Details on this clone: What it binds is unknown.

Notes on the study in general: On the whole, naive subsets had larger estimated richness than memory subsets had.

Genomic DNA from each subset was divided evenly over several immunoSEQ plates. This table comes from immunoSEQ multiplex PCR, and its TCRdb copy is limited to in-frame clones, with some not included. Of roughly 2 million clones in the sample, around 95% were seen once. This CDR3 comprises 11 residues. Trimming shortened V by 5 bases and J by 9 bases, and 8 bases separated the two germline ends. Looked up from germline, CDR1 is SGHAT and CDR2 is FQNNGV. Sample: naive CD4+ T cells sorted from blood. Subset noted: CD45RA+ positively selected. The chain carries TRBV11-2 and TRBJ2-1, with D perhaps being TRBD1 or TRBD2 (6 bases each). The TCR comes from a man younger than 35 in good health. This CDR3 reads CASSRGPEQFF. The CDR3 nucleotides read TGTGCCAGCAGCCGGGGGCCTGAGCAGTTCTTC.